A selection of T cell receptor beta chains follows, all from one sample in a study of blood T cell repertoires in COVID-19. Sequenced by immunoSEQ multiplex PCR; TCRdb stores in-frame clones only, minus some. The repertoire holds over 200,000 clones, with approximately 87% as singletons. The material sequenced was PBMCs or T cells enriched from blood (not recorded which). The receptors derive from a woman in her forties or fifties in a cohort exposed to, infected with or recovered from COVID-19 (not recorded which). Each CDR3 is given with its conserved first and last residue. D genes are given only for firm matches. Size is stated for part of the rows, as once, few or many counts, or as a class when the clone is expanded.

J gene,V gene,clone size,D gene,CDR3 protein,CDR3 DNA
TRBJ2-3,TRBV5-1,.,TRBD1,CASSLQGASTDTQYF,TGCGCCAGCAGCTTGCAGGGGGCTAGCACAGATACGCAGTATTTT
TRBJ1-1,TRBV7-9,.,.,CASSLAAGNTEAFF,TGTGCCAGCAGCTTAGCGGCGGGGAACACTGAAGCTTTCTTT
TRBJ1-6,TRBV7-2,.,TRBD1,CASSRDSGNSPLHF,TGTGCCAGCAGCCGGGACAGTGGTAATTCACCCCTCCACTTT
TRBJ1-1,TRBV11-2,.,.,CASSLPLPLSKGVNTEAFF,TGTGCCAGCAGCTTACCCCTCCCTCTCAGTAAGGGAGTGAACACTGAAGCTTTCTTT
TRBJ1-4,TRBV5-1,.,TRBD1,CASSFDRGRLEKLFF,TGCGCCAGCAGCTTCGACAGGGGGCGCTTGGAAAAACTGTTTTTT
TRBJ1-2,TRBV3-1/TRBV3-2,few,.,CASSQMGAGGYTF,TGTGCCAGCAGCCAAATGGGGGCAGGTGGCTACACCTTC
TRBJ2-1,TRBV6-1,.,TRBD2,CASTSRGDEQFF,TGTGCCAGCACTTCGCGGGGGGATGAGCAGTTCTTC
TRBJ1-2,TRBV28,once,TRBD1,CASSSRNNPTPGQGAGGYTF,TGTGCCAGCAGTTCCCGTAATAACCCGACCCCGGGACAGGGGGCGGGGGGCTACACCTTC
TRBJ2-3,TRBV4-2,once,.,CASSQETGRDTQYF,TGTGCCAGCAGCCAGGAGACAGGTCGAGATACGCAGTATTTT
TRBJ2-2,TRBV11-2,.,.,CASSYQTGTGELFF,TGTGCCAGCAGCTACCAAACAGGCACCGGGGAGCTGTTTTTT
TRBJ2-7,TRBV25-1,once,.,CASSSRVHEQYF,TGTGCCAGCAGTTCGAGGGTCCACGAGCAGTACTTC
TRBJ2-7,TRBV7-2,.,TRBD1,CASSLIPPDRGLSCYEQYF,TGTGCCAGCAGCTTAATCCCGCCGGACAGGGGGCTCTCGTGCTACGAGCAGTACTTC
TRBJ2-7,TRBV18,few,.,CASSPGSSLSYEQYF,TGTGCCAGCTCACCAGGTAGTAGCCTATCCTACGAGCAGTACTTC
TRBJ1-6,TRBV2,.,.,CASSSQGNSPLHF,TGTGCCAGCAGCTCGCAGGGAAATTCACCCCTCCACTTT
TRBJ2-5,TRBV3-1/TRBV3-2,.,TRBD2,CASSQTLGRAGVETQYF,TGTGCCAGCAGCCAAACCCTGGGCAGGGCGGGGGTAGAGACCCAGTACTTC
TRBJ1-1,TRBV5-5,.,.,CASSLVGDTEAFF,TGTGCCAGCAGCTTGGTCGGGGACACTGAAGCTTTCTTT
TRBJ1-3,TRBV5-4,few,.,CASSSDSSGNTIYF,TGTGCCAGCAGCTCGGACAGCTCTGGAAACACCATATATTTT
TRBJ2-7,TRBV7-2,.,.,CASSSYASSYEQYF,TGTGCCAGCAGCTCATATGCGAGCTCCTACGAGCAGTACTTC
TRBJ2-1,TRBV6-5,.,.,CASSYSQGVPEQFF,TGTGCCAGCAGTTACAGTCAGGGCGTGCCTGAGCAGTTCTTC
TRBJ2-3,TRBV4-1,.,TRBD2,CASSHPSGGGLGTDTQYF,TGCGCCAGCAGCCACCCCTCCGGGGGGGGGTTAGGCACAGATACGCAGTATTTT
TRBJ1-1,TRBV4-2,.,.,CASEDSGLLNTEAFF,TGTGCCAGCGAGGATAGCGGACTGCTGAACACTGAAGCTTTCTTT
TRBJ1-1,TRBV28,.,TRBD1,CASRPGTGPVEAFF,TGTGCCAGCAGGCCAGGGACAGGTCCGGTTGAAGCTTTCTTT
TRBJ1-4,TRBV7-6,.,.,CASSLGAMTTNEKLFF,TGTGCCAGCAGCTTAGGCGCCATGACAACTAATGAAAAACTGTTTTTT
TRBJ2-1,TRBV7-2,.,TRBD2,CASSLMVLAGVNEQFF,TGTGCCAGCAGCTTAATGGTTTTAGCGGGGGTTAATGAGCAGTTCTTC
TRBJ1-4,TRBV5-6,.,TRBD1,CASSFWQGAEKLFF,TGTGCCAGCAGCTTCTGGCAGGGGGCTGAAAAACTGTTTTTT
TRBJ2-5,TRBV6-2/TRBV6-3,.,TRBD1,CASSSYRGAETQYF,TGTGCCAGCAGTTCCTACAGGGGGGCCGAGACCCAGTACTTC
TRBJ2-7,TRBV11-2,.,TRBD2,CASSLMAGGRYEQYF,TGTGCCAGCAGCTTAATGGCGGGGGGGCGCTACGAGCAGTACTTC
TRBJ2-1,TRBV7-2,.,TRBD2,CASSFFRSGGRSDEQFF,TGTGCCAGCAGCTTTTTTCGAAGCGGGGGCAGGTCGGATGAGCAGTTCTTC
TRBJ1-3,TRBV28,.,.,CASIRSNSGNTIYF,TGTGCCAGCATACGGTCTAACTCTGGAAACACCATATATTTT
TRBJ1-3,TRBV28,.,.,CASSLDVQRTGSGNTIYF,TGTGCCAGCAGTTTGGATGTGCAGAGAACAGGCTCTGGAAACACCATATATTTT
TRBJ2-1,TRBV2,.,TRBD1,CASRTGTEAYNEQFF,TGTGCCAGCAGGACCGGGACAGAGGCCTACAATGAGCAGTTCTTC
TRBJ2-1,TRBV7-2,once,TRBD1,CASSLGQVNEQFF,TGTGCCAGCAGCCTAGGACAGGTCAATGAGCAGTTCTTC
TRBJ2-1,TRBV5-1,.,TRBD1,CASSQGQGAYNEQFF,TGCGCCAGCAGCCAGGGACAGGGGGCTTACAATGAGCAGTTCTTC
TRBJ1-5,TRBV11-2,.,TRBD1,CASSDDRGRNQPQHF,TGTGCCAGCAGCGATGACAGGGGTCGCAATCAGCCCCAGCATTTT
TRBJ1-1,TRBV4-2,.,TRBD1,CASSQDLGQGGTEAFF,TGTGCCAGCAGCCAAGATCTGGGACAGGGGGGTACTGAAGCTTTCTTT
TRBJ1-3,TRBV30,.,TRBD1,CAWSTVSAGTGRNTIYF,TGTGCCTGGAGTACCGTCTCAGCCGGGACAGGGCGAAACACCATATATTTT
TRBJ2-1,TRBV9,once,.,CASSAYGSYNEQFF,TGTGCCAGCAGCGCCTATGGCTCCTACAATGAGCAGTTCTTC
TRBJ1-1,TRBV6-5,.,TRBD1,CASRNRDRGEAFF,TGTGCCAGCAGAAACCGGGACAGGGGAGAGGCTTTCTTT
TRBJ2-7,TRBV12-3/TRBV12-4,.,.,CASSLNAEQYF,TGTGCCAGCAGTCTAAATGCCGAGCAGTACTTC
TRBJ2-3,TRBV7-2,.,TRBD2,CASSLGLAKRSDTQYF,TGTGCCAGCAGCTTAGGACTAGCGAAGAGGTCAGATACGCAGTATTTT
TRBJ1-4,TRBV14,.,TRBD1,CASSQVIPTGYNEKLFF,TGTGCCAGCAGCCAAGTTATCCCGACAGGGTATAATGAAAAACTGTTTTTT
TRBJ2-7,TRBV9,few,TRBD1,CASSRDSSYEQYF,TGTGCCAGCAGCCGGGACAGCTCCTACGAGCAGTACTTC
TRBJ2-3,TRBV5-5,once,.,CASSPLGTDTQYF,TGTGCCAGCAGCCCCCTAGGTACAGATACGCAGTATTTT
TRBJ2-2,TRBV6-4,.,.,CASSESGLISWGSTGELFF,TGTGCCAGCAGTGAGTCGGGACTTATTTCATGGGGAAGCACCGGGGAGCTGTTTTTT
TRBJ1-3,TRBV12-5,.,.,CASGLEEVSGNTIYF,TGTGCTAGTGGTTTGGAAGAGGTCTCTGGAAACACCATATATTTT
TRBJ1-1,TRBV9,.,TRBD1,CASNKGAGGTEAFF,TGTGCCAGCAATAAGGGGGCCGGCGGCACTGAAGCTTTCTTT
TRBJ1-4,TRBV5-1,.,TRBD1,CASSLGTGGSLSNTNEKLFF,TGCGCCAGCAGCTTGGGGACAGGGGGAAGTTTGTCTAATACTAATGAAAAACTGTTTTTT
TRBJ2-2,TRBV4-1,.,TRBD2,CASSPLAGDNTGELFF,TGCGCCAGCAGTCCACTAGCGGGGGACAACACCGGGGAGCTGTTTTTT
TRBJ1-1,TRBV30,.,.,CAWGYGTEAFF,TGTGCCTGGGGGTACGGGACAGAAGCTTTCTTT
TRBJ1-6,TRBV6-5,.,.,CASTSGPGNSPLHF,TGTGCCAGCACCAGTGGTCCCGGGAATTCACCCCTCCACTTT
TRBJ1-4,TRBV5-1,.,.,CASSPSAEDHEKLFF,TGCGCCAGCAGCCCGTCGGCGGAAGACCATGAAAAACTGTTTTTT
TRBJ2-5,TRBV7-2,.,.,CASSSPGNPQYF,TGTGCCAGCAGCTCACCCGGGAATCCCCAGTACTTC
TRBJ2-1,TRBV2,.,TRBD1,CASSPTGASYNEQFF,TGTGCCAGCAGCCCTACAGGGGCCTCCTACAATGAGCAGTTCTTC
TRBJ1-6,TRBV3-1/TRBV3-2,.,.,CASSPIVGRINSPLHF,TGTGCCAGCAGCCCAATCGTGGGGAGAATAAATTCACCCCTCCACTTT
TRBJ2-7,TRBV27,.,.,CASSRKQAPYEQYF,TGTGCCAGCAGTCGCAAACAGGCCCCCTACGAGCAGTACTTC
TRBJ1-6,TRBV27,few,.,CATKDSYNSPLHF,TGTGCCACCAAGGACAGTTATAATTCACCCCTCCACTTT
TRBJ2-3,TRBV15,.,.,CATSEPGLTDTQYF,TGTGCCACCAGCGAACCGGGACTCACAGATACGCAGTATTTT